This T cell receptor (beta chain) derives from a study of patients and donors after allogeneic stem cell transplantation. A single record per CDR3 protein comes from TCRdb applying MiXCR to the RT-PCR reads. The data contain over 400,000 distinct CDR3 sequences, approximately 16% of them singletons. Trimming removed 4 bases from V and 0 bases from J; junction bases left unmatched: 2. The CDR3 spans 14 residues. In this sample, this clonotype turned up many times. Material for sequencing was blood, either unsorted or a sorted T cell fraction (not recorded which). The rearrangement links TRBV12-3 or TRBV12-4 to TRBJ2-7, with 8 bases that match TRBD2. The receptor comes from a human donor who was either an allogeneic HSCT recipient or a stem cell or donor lymphocyte infusion donor (not recorded which). It is not recorded whose cells these are; they may come from a transplant donor. CDR3 residues: CASSYSGTSYEQYF. CDR3 nucleotides: TGTGCCAGCAGTTATAGCGGGACCTCCTACGAGCAGTACTTC.